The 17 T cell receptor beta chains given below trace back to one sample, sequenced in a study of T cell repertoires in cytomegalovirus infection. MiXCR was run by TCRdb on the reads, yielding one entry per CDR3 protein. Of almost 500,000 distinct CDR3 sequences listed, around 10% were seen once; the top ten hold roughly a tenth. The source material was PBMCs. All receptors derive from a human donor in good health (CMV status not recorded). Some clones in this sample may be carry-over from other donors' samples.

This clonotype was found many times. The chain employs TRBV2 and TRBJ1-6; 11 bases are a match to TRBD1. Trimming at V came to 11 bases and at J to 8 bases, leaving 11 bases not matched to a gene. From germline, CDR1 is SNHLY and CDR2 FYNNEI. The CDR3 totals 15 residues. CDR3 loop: CALRSGTGGYSPLHF. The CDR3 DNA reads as TGTGCCTTACGATCCGGGACAGGGGGATATTCACCCCTCCACTTT.

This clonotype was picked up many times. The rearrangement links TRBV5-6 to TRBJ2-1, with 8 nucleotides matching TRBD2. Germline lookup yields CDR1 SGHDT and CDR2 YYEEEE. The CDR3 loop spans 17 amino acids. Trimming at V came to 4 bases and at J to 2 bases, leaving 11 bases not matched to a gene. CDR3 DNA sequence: TGTGCCAGCAGCGACCTTACTAGCGGCGGGACCTACAATGAGCAGTTCTTC. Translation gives CASSDLTSGGTYNEQFF.

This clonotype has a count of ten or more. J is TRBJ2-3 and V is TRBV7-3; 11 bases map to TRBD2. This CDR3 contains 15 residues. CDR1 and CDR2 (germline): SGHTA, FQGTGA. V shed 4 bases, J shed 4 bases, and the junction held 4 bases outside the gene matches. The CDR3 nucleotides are TGTGCCAGCAGCTGGGGGACTAGCGGCGCAGATACGCAGTATTTT. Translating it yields CASSWGTSGADTQYF.

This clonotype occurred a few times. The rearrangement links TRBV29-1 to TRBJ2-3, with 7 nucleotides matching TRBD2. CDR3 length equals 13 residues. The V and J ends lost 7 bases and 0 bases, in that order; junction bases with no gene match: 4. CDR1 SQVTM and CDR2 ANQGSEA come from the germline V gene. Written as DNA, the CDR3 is TGCAGCGCCGGGACTACAAGCACAGATACGCAGTATTTT. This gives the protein CSAGTTSTDTQYF.

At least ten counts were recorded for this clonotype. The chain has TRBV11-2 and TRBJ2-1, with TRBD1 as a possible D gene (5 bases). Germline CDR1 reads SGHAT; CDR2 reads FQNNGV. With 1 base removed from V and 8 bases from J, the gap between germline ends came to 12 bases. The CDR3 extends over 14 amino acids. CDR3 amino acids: CASSLVQGGDEQFF. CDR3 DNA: TGTGCCAGCAGCTTAGTTCAGGGCGGAGATGAGCAGTTCTTC.

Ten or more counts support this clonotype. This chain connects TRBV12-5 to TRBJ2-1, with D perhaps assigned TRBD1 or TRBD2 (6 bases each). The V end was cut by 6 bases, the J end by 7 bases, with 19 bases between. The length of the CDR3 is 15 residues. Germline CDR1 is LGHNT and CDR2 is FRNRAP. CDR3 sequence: CASGLSGAHSNEQFF. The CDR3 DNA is TGTGCTAGTGGCTTATCGGGGGCCCATTCGAATGAGCAGTTCTTC.

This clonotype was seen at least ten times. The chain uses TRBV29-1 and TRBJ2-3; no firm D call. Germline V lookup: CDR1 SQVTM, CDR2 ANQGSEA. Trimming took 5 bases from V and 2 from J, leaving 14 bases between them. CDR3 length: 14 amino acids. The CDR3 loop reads CSVRSRPPTDTQYF. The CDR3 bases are TGCAGCGTTCGAAGTCGACCACCCACAGATACGCAGTATTTT.

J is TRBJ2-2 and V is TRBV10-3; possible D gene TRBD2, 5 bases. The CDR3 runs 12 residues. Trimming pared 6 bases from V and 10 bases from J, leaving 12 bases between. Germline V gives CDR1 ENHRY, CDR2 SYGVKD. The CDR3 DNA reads TGTGCCATCAGCCCGGAGGCCGTGGAGCTGTTTTTT. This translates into CAISPEAVELFF.

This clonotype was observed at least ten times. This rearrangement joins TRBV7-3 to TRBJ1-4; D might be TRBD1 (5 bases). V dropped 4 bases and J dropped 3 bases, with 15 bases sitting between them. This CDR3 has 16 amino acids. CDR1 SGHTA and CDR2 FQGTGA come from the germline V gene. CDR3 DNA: TGTGCCAGCAGCTCCCCGGGGGATGAGCCTAATGAAAAACTGTTTTTT. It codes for CASSSPGDEPNEKLFF.

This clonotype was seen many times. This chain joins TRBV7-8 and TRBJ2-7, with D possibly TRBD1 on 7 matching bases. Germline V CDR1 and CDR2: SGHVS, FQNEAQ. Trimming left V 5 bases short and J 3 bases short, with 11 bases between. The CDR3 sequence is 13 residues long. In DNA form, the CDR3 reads TGTGCCAGCAGCGACAGGGAGGTCTACGAGCAGTACTTC. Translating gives CASSDREVYEQYF.

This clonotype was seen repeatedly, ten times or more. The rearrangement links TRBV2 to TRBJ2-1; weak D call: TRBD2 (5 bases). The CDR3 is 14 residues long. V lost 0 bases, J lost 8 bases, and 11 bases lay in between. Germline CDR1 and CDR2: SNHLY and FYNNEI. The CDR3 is CASSEAAIGDEQFF. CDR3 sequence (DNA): TGTGCCAGCAGTGAAGCCGCGATCGGGGATGAGCAGTTCTTC.

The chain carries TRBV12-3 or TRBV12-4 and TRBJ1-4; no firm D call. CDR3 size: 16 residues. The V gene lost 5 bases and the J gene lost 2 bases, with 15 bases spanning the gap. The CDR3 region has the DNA TGTGCCAGCAGTCCACACTCCACGCTGACTAATGAAAAACTGTTTTTT. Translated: CASSPHSTLTNEKLFF.

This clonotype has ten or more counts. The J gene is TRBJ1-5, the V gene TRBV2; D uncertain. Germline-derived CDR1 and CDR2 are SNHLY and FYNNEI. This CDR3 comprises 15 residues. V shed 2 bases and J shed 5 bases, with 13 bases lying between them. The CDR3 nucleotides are TGTGCCAGCAGTGAATTGGCGGCCCACGATCAGCCCCAGCATTTT. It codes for CASSELAAHDQPQHF.

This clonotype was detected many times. CDR3 loop: CASSPTDNSPLHF. The DNA for the CDR3 is TGTGCCAGCAGCCCCACGGATAATTCACCCCTCCACTTT. The chain is built from TRBV7-8 and TRBJ1-6; D not resolved. Trimming removed 5 bases at V and 5 bases at J, with 7 bases between. This CDR3 is 13 amino acids long. In germline, CDR1 is SGHVS, CDR2 FQNEAQ.

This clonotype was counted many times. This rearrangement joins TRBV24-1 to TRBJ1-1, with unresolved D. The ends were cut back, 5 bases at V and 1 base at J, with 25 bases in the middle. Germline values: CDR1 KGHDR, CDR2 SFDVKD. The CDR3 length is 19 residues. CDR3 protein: CATSAHPEYRQTGNTEAFF. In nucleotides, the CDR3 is TGTGCCACCAGTGCCCACCCCGAATACAGACAAACGGGGAACACTGAAGCTTTCTTT.

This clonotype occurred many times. CDR3 nucleotides: TGTGCCAGCAGCCGGGGACAGCGGAACTATGGCTACACCTTC. Its protein is CASSRGQRNYGYTF. The chain is built from TRBV7-2 and TRBJ1-2; 7 nucleotides match TRBD1. J gave up 2 bases and V 5 bases, and 5 bases lay outside the gene matches. This CDR3 is 14 amino acids long. Germline CDR1 reads SGHTA; CDR2 reads FQGNSA.

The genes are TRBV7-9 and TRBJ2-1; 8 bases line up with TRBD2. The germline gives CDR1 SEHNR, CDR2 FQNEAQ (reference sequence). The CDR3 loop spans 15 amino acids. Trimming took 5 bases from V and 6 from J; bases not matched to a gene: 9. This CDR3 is CASSPPLLAGNEQFF. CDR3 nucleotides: TGTGCCAGCAGCCCCCCCCTTCTAGCGGGCAATGAGCAGTTCTTC.